These 18 T cell receptor beta chains were sequenced from one sample in a study of blood T cell repertoires in COVID-19. Sequencing used immunoSEQ multiplex PCR; TCRdb keeps in-frame clones, though not all of them. Among approximately 200,000 clones listed, around nine tenths were seen once. Sequenced sample: peripheral blood. These receptors were collected from a man aged 55 to 70 who had recovered from COVID-19.

This clone was seen a single time. The genes are TRBV11-2 and TRBJ2-7, with 8 bases aligning to TRBD2. The length of the CDR3 is 14 residues. Germline CDR1 reads SGHAT; CDR2 reads FQNNGV. Germline trimming cut 4 bases from V and 2 bases from J; bases unmatched to any gene: 4. CDR3 nucleotides: TGTGCCAGCAGCTCCACAGCGGGAGCCTACGAGCAGTACTTC. It yields the protein CASSSTAGAYEQYF.

This chain links TRBV5-1 with TRBJ2-6; perhaps TRBD1 as D (5 bases). This CDR3 contains 16 residues. V was shortened by 0 bases and J by 0 bases, with 7 bases between the two germline ends. Germline CDR1 is SGHRS and CDR2 is YFSETQ. For the CDR3, the DNA is TGCGCCAGCAGCTTGGGACAGCTCTCTGGGGCCAACGTCCTGACTTTC. This gives the protein CASSLGQLSGANVLTF.

Details on this clone: Other DNA sequences of this sample code for an identical CDR3. The chain recombines TRBV18 with TRBJ1-1; 8 nucleotides match TRBD1. Germline-derived CDR1 and CDR2 are KGHSH and LQKENI. J lost 4 bases, V lost 3 bases, and 1 base had no gene match. This CDR3 has 13 residues. CDR3 sequence reads: CASSPGQGTEAFF. The CDR3 coding sequence is TGTGCCAGCTCACCTGGACAGGGCACTGAAGCTTTCTTT.

This clone was seen a handful of times. The V gene is TRBV23-1, the J gene TRBJ1-5, with TRBD1 matching 7 bases. TRBV23-1 has ORF status, its function being uncertain. Trimming removed 4 bases from V and 6 bases from J; junction bases left unmatched: 15. This CDR3 is 17 amino acids long. Here the CDR3 reads CASSPLGAGGISQPQHF. The CDR3 DNA is TGCGCCAGCAGTCCACTGGGGGCAGGGGGTATAAGTCAGCCCCAGCATTTT.

V usage is TRBV15 and J usage is TRBJ1-2, with 8 bases that match TRBD1. The CDR3 loop spans 15 amino acids. CDR1 is LNHNV and CDR2 is YYDKDF in the germline V gene (reference sequence). V was pared by 0 bases and J by 7 bases, with 7 bases of the junction left unmatched. CDR3 residues: CATSRDAGTGGGYTF. As DNA, the CDR3 is TGTGCCACCAGCAGAGATGCGGGGACAGGAGGTGGCTACACCTTC.

The CDR3: CASRETGRTEAFF. The CDR3 nucleotides are TGTGCCAGCAGGGAGACAGGGCGAACTGAAGCTTTCTTT. The chain joins TRBV28 to TRBJ1-1, with 7 bases fitting TRBD1. Germline V lookup: CDR1 MDHEN, CDR2 SYDVKM. The CDR3 runs to 13 residues. With V trimmed by 6 bases and J by 5 bases, 6 bases remained unmatched. The entire variable domain, with the rest obtained from reference TRBV28 and TRBJ1-1, is as follows: DVKVTQSSRYLVKRTGEKVFLECVQDMDHENMFWYRQDPGLGLRLIYFSYDVKMKEKGDIPEGYSVSREKKERFSLILESASTNQTSMYLCASRETGRTEAFFGQGTRLTVV.

The chain links TRBV9 to TRBJ2-7; D may be TRBD2 (6 bases). Germline values: CDR1 SGDLS, CDR2 YYNGEE. V shed 5 bases and J shed 3 bases, with 15 bases lying between them. This CDR3 contains 14 residues. The CDR3 bases are TGTGCCAGCAGGATTACCGGGAGATACTACGAGCAGTACTTC. Translating gives CASRITGRYYEQYF.

The chain employs TRBV24-1 and TRBJ2-7; 11 bases agree with TRBD1. V trimming: 4 bases; J trimming: 3 bases; junction bases outside the gene matches: 4. There are 15 residues in the CDR3. CDR1 KGHDR and CDR2 SFDVKD come from the germline V gene. The CDR3 DNA is TGTGCCACCAGTGAAACCGGGACAGGGGGCTACGAGCAGTACTTC. Encoded protein: CATSETGTGGYEQYF.

This chain links TRBV19 with TRBJ2-3; D remains unclear. V was clipped by 3 bases and J by 4 bases, with 8 bases between them. Germline CDR1 LNHDA, CDR2 SQIVND (reference sequence). The CDR3 runs 13 residues. The CDR3 is CASSIRGADTQYF. The CDR3 coding sequence is TGTGCCAGTAGTATTCGAGGAGCAGATACGCAGTATTTT.

J is TRBJ1-2 and V is TRBV2; 9 nucleotides agree with TRBD1. The CDR3 length is 15 residues. Germline V gene sequence: CDR1 SNHLY, CDR2 FYNNEI. Trimming at V came to 7 bases and at J to 5 bases, leaving 11 bases not matched to a gene. CDR3 DNA sequence: TGTGCCAGCACTTACCGGGACAGGGTTAGGTATGGCTACACCTTC. Encoded protein: CASTYRDRVRYGYTF.

This sequence joins TRBV30 and TRBJ1-4; perhaps TRBD1 as D (5 bases). V was shortened by 4 bases and J by 10 bases, with 13 bases between the two germline ends. The V gene's germline CDR1 is GTSNPN and CDR2 SVGIG (reference sequence). This CDR3 spans 12 amino acids. The CDR3 DNA reads TGTGCCTGGAAAGGGGAAGCGATAAAACTGTTTTTT. This codes for CAWKGEAIKLFF.

The table lists this clone with a count of one. V is TRBV2 and J is TRBJ2-1; weak D call: TRBD1 (5 bases). Between the trimmed V and J ends, which lost 1 base and 4 bases, there was a span of 5 bases. The CDR3 covers 13 residues. Looked up from germline, CDR1 is SNHLY and CDR2 is FYNNEI. CDR3 in amino acids: CASSEGQYNEQFF. The CDR3 coding sequence is TGTGCCAGCAGTGAAGGACAGTACAATGAGCAGTTCTTC.

The chain uses TRBV19 and TRBJ1-5; D not certain. Germline V lookup: CDR1 LNHDA, CDR2 SQIVND (reference sequence). Trimming pared 6 bases from V and 6 bases from J, leaving 15 bases between. This CDR3 contains 14 residues. The DNA of the CDR3 is TGTGCCAGTAGCCTGGGCGGGGAGGGTCAGCCCCAGCATTTT. The encoded protein is CASSLGGEGQPQHF.

The gene calls are TRBV30 and TRBJ1-6; a possible D gene is TRBD1 (6 bases). Germline assignment: CDR1 GTSNPN and CDR2 SVGIG (reference sequence). V shed 5 bases and J shed 9 bases, with 14 bases lying between them. CDR3 length: 13 residues. CDR3 sequence (DNA): TGTGCCTGGCAGGGGACGGGAGGTTCACCCCTCCACTTT. Its translation: CAWQGTGGSPLHF.

The chain joins TRBV28 to TRBJ2-4; weak D call: TRBD1 (6 bases). The germline gives CDR1 MDHEN, CDR2 SYDVKM. The CDR3 consists of 15 residues. V was clipped by 5 bases and J by 7 bases, with 18 bases between them. The DNA of the CDR3 is TGTGCCAGCAGTGGGACACTACCCCGGGTGAACATTCAGTACTTC. Residues: CASSGTLPRVNIQYF.

Comment on this clone: This same CDR3 is encoded by further DNA sequences in the sample. The chain joins TRBV7-8 to TRBJ1-5, with a tentative D call TRBD1 (6 bases). The CDR3 spans 16 residues. Deletions cut 5 bases from V and 0 bases from J, with 14 bases between. CDR1 SGHVS and CDR2 FQNEAQ come from the germline V gene. The CDR3 region has the DNA TGTGCCAGCAGCGCCGGGACAAAAAATAGCAATCAGCCCCAGCATTTT. As protein: CASSAGTKNSNQPQHF.

The gene calls are TRBV5-1 and TRBJ2-3, with 7 positions matching TRBD1. CDR1 is SGHRS and CDR2 is YFSETQ in the germline V gene. The CDR3 is made up of 13 amino acids. J was trimmed by 6 bases and V by 9 bases; bases with no gene match: 10. The CDR3: CATSNRGRDTQYF. In nucleotides, the CDR3 is TGCGCCACCTCGAACAGGGGACGGGATACGCAGTATTTT. The variable domain in full, with the rest retrieved from reference TRBV5-1 and TRBJ2-3, is KAGVTQTPRYLIKTRGQQVTLSCSPISGHRSVSWYQQTPGQGLQFLFEYFSETQRNKGNFPGRFSGRQFSNSRSEMNVSTLELGDSALYLCATSNRGRDTQYFGPGTRLTVL.

This chain connects TRBV7-3 to TRBJ1-1; unclear D gene. V lost 1 base to trimming and J lost 1 base, with 4 bases between them. Germline assignment: CDR1 SGHTA and CDR2 FQGTGA. The CDR3 runs 13 residues. The CDR3 protein is CASSLKQNTEAFF. In DNA form, the CDR3 reads TGTGCCAGCAGCTTAAAACAGAACACTGAAGCTTTCTTT.